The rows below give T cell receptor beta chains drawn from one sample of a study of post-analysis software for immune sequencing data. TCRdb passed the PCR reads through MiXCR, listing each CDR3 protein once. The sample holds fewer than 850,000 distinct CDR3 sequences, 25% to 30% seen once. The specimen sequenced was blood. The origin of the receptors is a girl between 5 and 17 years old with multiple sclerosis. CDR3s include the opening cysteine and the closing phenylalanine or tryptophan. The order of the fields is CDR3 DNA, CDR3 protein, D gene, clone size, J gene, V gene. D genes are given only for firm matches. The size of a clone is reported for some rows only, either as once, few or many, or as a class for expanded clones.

TGCGCCAGCAGCTTGTTGGGCCTCTCTGGGGCCAACGTCCGGACTTTC,CASSLLGLSGANVRTF,.,.,TRBJ2-6,TRBV5-1
TGTGCCATCAGTGCCGACTACAATGAGCAGTTCTTC,CAISADYNEQFF,.,many,TRBJ2-1,TRBV10-3
TGTGCCACGAGGGAGACGGTGAACACTGAAGCTTTCTTT,CATRETVNTEAFF,.,.,TRBJ1-1,TRBV12-3/TRBV12-4
TGTGCCACCAGTGATCCTGGACTAGCCTATGAGCAGTTCTTC,CATSDPGLAYEQFF,TRBD2,.,TRBJ2-1,TRBV24-1
TGTGCCAGCAGCCATAGCGGGGCCGAATACAATGAGCAGTTCTTC,CASSHSGAEYNEQFF,TRBD2,.,TRBJ2-1,TRBV9
TGTGCCAGTACCGGGACAGGGCAAGAGACCCAGTACTTC,CASTGTGQETQYF,TRBD1,few,TRBJ2-5,TRBV19
TGCAGTGCTCGGACTAGCGGGGGACTCCAAGAGACCCAGTACTTC,CSARTSGGLQETQYF,TRBD2,few,TRBJ2-5,TRBV20-1
TGCGCCAGCAGCCAAGAACACGAAAGCTCCTATAATTCACCCCTCCACTTT,CASSQEHESSYNSPLHF,.,few,TRBJ1-6,TRBV4-3
TGTGCCATCAGTGAGTTTGGCCTCGACAAGCCCTACGAGCAGTACTTC,CAISEFGLDKPYEQYF,.,once,TRBJ2-7,TRBV10-3
TGTGCCAGCAGTTACTCCAACATCAATACGCAGTATTTT,CASSYSNINTQYF,.,many,TRBJ2-3,TRBV6-5
TGTGCCAGCTCACCACTTATTTCGCAGCAAATGAACACTGAAGCTTTCTTT,CASSPLISQQMNTEAFF,.,.,TRBJ1-1,TRBV18
TGTACCAGCAGCCGAGTCGGCGGGACCCAAGAGACCCAGTACTTC,CTSSRVGGTQETQYF,.,.,TRBJ2-5,TRBV6-5
TGCGCCAGCAGCCAAGGCGTAGCGTCTGAGCAGTTCTTC,CASSQGVASEQFF,.,few,TRBJ2-1,TRBV4-3
TGTGCCAGCAGCGTAGAGGGCACCTCCTACAATGAGCAGTTCTTC,CASSVEGTSYNEQFF,.,.,TRBJ2-1,TRBV9
TGCAGTGCTAGCAAACTCCGGGGCCGCAATCAGCCCCAGCATTTT,CSASKLRGRNQPQHF,.,few,TRBJ1-5,TRBV20-1
TGTGCCAGCAGTGACAGGGACAGCCTTGACAATGAGCAGTACTTC,CASSDRDSLDNEQYF,TRBD1,.,TRBJ2-7,TRBV6-4
TGTGCCAGCAGCTTAGTGAGGGGCGGGATCACAGATACGCAGTATTTT,CASSLVRGGITDTQYF,.,.,TRBJ2-3,TRBV7-2
TGTGCCAGCAGCCCCTGGGGCGGGAGGCCCGGGAGCTCCTACAATGAGCAGTTCTTC,CASSPWGGRPGSSYNEQFF,TRBD2,.,TRBJ2-1,TRBV3-1
TGTGCCACCAGCAGAGATGGGACAGGGCCCCTTGGCTACACCTTC,CATSRDGTGPLGYTF,TRBD1,.,TRBJ1-2,TRBV15
TGCAGTGCTACTGGGACAAACTATGGCTACACCTTC,CSATGTNYGYTF,.,many,TRBJ1-2,TRBV20-1
TGTGCCGGCAGGGAGTACCTGAATTCACCCCTCCACTTT,CAGREYLNSPLHF,.,.,TRBJ1-6,TRBV12-3/TRBV12-4
TGCAGCGTGGGGGGCACGTTCGACACAGATACGCAGTATTTT,CSVGGTFDTDTQYF,.,many,TRBJ2-3,TRBV29-1
TGTGCCAGCAGTTTAGATTTCGGGGTAATTCAAGAGACCCAGTACTTC,CASSLDFGVIQETQYF,.,many,TRBJ2-5,TRBV12-3/TRBV12-4
TGCGCCAGCAGCCAAGTCGCCCCGGGGGGTAACTATGGCTACACCTTC,CASSQVAPGGNYGYTF,.,.,TRBJ1-2,TRBV4-1
TGTGCCAGCAGCCTCAACAGGGGAGGGACGAACACCGGGGAGCTGTTTTTT,CASSLNRGGTNTGELFF,.,.,TRBJ2-2,TRBV7-2
TGTGCCAGCAGCTTATCAGGGGGGGCTGGGCAAGAGACCCAGTACTTC,CASSLSGGAGQETQYF,.,many,TRBJ2-5,TRBV7-2
TGCAGCGTTGAGCGACACCCCATAGCGGGAGTCGTGACAGATACGCAGTATTTT,CSVERHPIAGVVTDTQYF,TRBD2,few,TRBJ2-3,TRBV29-1
TGTGCCAGCACTGACCCAGGGGGCTGGGAGCCCCAGCATTTT,CASTDPGGWEPQHF,TRBD1,.,TRBJ1-5,TRBV28
TGTGCCAGCAGCTTAGGACTAGTCGGCCAAGAGACCCAGTACTTC,CASSLGLVGQETQYF,.,many,TRBJ2-5,TRBV7-8